This record covers a single T cell receptor (beta chain). The antigen is unknown. These data belong to a study of identical twins. Findings and limits, study-wide: Potential partial confounding of zero-insertion analyses by invariant MAIT and iNKT cells was noted.

Germline-derived CDR1 and CDR2 are MDHEN and SYDVKM. The length of the CDR3 is 13 residues. Deletions cut 8 bases from V and 6 bases from J, with 13 bases between. Via MiXCR, TCRdb re-called the 5' RACE reads, giving one row per CDR3 protein. Among 350,000 to 400,000 distinct CDR3 sequences listed, approximately 10% were seen once. The rearrangement joins TRBV28 to TRBJ2-2; no clear D. Sequenced sample: naive T cells sorted from blood. The TCR comes from a woman aged 45-60 years in good health. CDR3 amino acids: CASQRTVSGELFF. The CDR3 DNA reads as TGTGCCAGCCAAAGGACGGTTTCCGGGGAGCTGTTTTTT.